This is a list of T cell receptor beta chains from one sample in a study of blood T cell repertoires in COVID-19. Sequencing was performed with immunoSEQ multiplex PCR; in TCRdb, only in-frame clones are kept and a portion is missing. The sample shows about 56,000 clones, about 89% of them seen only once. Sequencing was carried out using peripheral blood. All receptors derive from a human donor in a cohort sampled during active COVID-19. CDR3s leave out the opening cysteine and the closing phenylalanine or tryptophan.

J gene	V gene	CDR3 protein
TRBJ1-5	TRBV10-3	AISEADRGRSNQPQH
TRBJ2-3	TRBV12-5	ASGAQGALPTDTQY
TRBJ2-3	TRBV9	ASSVGGAGGSTDTQY
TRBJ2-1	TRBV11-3	ASSRTSGGSSYNEQF
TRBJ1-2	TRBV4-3	ASSQEAGRYGYT
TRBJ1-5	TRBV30	ASGGADSNQPQH
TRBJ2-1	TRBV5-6	ASSGTSATNEQF
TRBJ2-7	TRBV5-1	ASSFRDTYEQY
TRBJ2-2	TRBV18	ASSPLTGYTGELF
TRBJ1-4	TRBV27	ASSFFSGVPNEKLF
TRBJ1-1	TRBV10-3	AISPSSLNTEAF
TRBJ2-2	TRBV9	ASSVASGLNTGELF
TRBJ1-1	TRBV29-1	SGGGQGGATEAF
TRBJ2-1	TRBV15	ATSRPAGTSGGIDEQF
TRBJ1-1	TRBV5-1	ASGMMTDSTEAF
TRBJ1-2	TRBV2	ASSEVWTGFGYT
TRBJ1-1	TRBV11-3	ASSPPGNTEAF
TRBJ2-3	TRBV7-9	ASSFRRGLGDTQY
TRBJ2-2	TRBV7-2	ASRAGGRNTGELF
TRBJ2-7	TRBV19	ASSIRGPYEQY
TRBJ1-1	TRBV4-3	ASSLERGSRVAF
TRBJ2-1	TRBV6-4	ASSGGAGNEQF
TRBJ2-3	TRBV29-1	SVVNGGMGGALTADTQY
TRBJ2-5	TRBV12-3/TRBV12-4	ASSYGQVETQY
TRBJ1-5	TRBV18	ASSPWTGRVAQH
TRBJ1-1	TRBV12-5	ASGPGQGNPEAF
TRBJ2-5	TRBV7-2	ASSLYLRGGETQY
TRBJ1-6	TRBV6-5	ASSYSKQGETPLH
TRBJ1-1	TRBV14	ASSHGTLLRDMNTEAF
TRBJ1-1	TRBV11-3	ASSLQEDTEAF
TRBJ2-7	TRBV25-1	ASSEAGFSYEQY
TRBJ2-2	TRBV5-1	ASSVGAAEELF
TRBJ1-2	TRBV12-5	ASGLVMINWQGENSYGYT
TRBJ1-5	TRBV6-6	ASIPGGLSNQPQH
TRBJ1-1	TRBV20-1	SASSTNTEAF